A selection of T cell receptor beta chains follows, all from one sample in a study of blood T cell repertoires in COVID-19. The method was immunoSEQ multiplex PCR; TCRdb's version includes in-frame clones alone and lacks a portion of them. The table lists approximately 230,000 clones, roughly 84% of them singletons, with approximately 20% in the top ten. Material for sequencing was peripheral blood. Receptor source: a man aged 25 to 40 with active or convalescent COVID-19. CDR3s include the opening cysteine and the closing phenylalanine or tryptophan.

>TRBV6-6|TRBJ2-7
CASSWTSGGEQYF
>TRBV19|TRBJ2-1
CASRSPWGLDEQFF
>TRBV5-1|TRBJ2-1
CASSPSSGGTRYNEQFF
>TRBV7-9|TRBJ1-1
CASSKDRMGTEAFF
>TRBV19|TRBJ1-1
CASSQDRLNTEAFF
>TRBV24-1|TRBJ1-2
CATSGTFLGGYTF
>TRBV28|TRBJ1-2
CASSFRERGYTF
>TRBV5-1|TRBJ2-1
CASSLAEREGGNEQFF
>TRBV5-1|TRBJ1-6
CASSLVGASPLHF
>TRBV7-2|TRBJ2-7
CASSLAGGAQYF
>TRBV10-1|TRBJ2-2
CASTGPPSCTGELFF
>TRBV15|TRBJ1-1
CATSRERGRVTEAFF
>TRBV11-3|TRBJ2-1
CASSLVLAGEQFF
>TRBV28|TRBJ2-7
CAPRLGLTYEQYF
>TRBV12-3/TRBV12-4|TRBJ1-2
CASSTTGARGYTF
>TRBV5-6|TRBJ2-5
CASRALGTGVQETQYF
>TRBV19|TRBJ1-5
CASSHDGSLGQPQHF
>TRBV18|TRBJ2-3
CASSPPVSSQYF
>TRBV7-2|TRBJ2-5
CASSSGPKGKTQYF
>TRBV6-5|TRBJ1-6
CASIRQGVTLHF
>TRBV7-2|TRBJ1-5
CASSFHGESQPQHF
>TRBV18|TRBJ2-7
CASSLEGTGLYEQYF
>TRBV28|TRBJ2-5
CASSGGVTQYF
>TRBV29-1|TRBJ2-5
CSALRPGQQETQYF
>TRBV13|TRBJ2-3
CASSLGLAGGPGGDTQYF
>TRBV5-8|TRBJ1-3
CASSSGNTIYF
>TRBV27|TRBJ2-5
CASRYGVGSGEETQYF
>TRBV5-8|TRBJ2-7
CASSARQGSSYEQYF
>TRBV2|TRBJ2-3
CASSSGADTQYF
>TRBV4-1|TRBJ1-2
CASSQVGVSYGYTF
>TRBV9|TRBJ1-2
CASRTGEYGYTF
>TRBV2|TRBJ2-5
CASSESVQETQYF
>TRBV15|TRBJ2-7
CATSRVMGDTYEQYF
>TRBV7-2|TRBJ1-2
CASSSVTGTDYGYTF
>TRBV30|TRBJ2-5
CAWGSGGETQYF
>TRBV5-1|TRBJ2-7
CASRQAQASGSEQYF
>TRBV28|TRBJ1-4
CASTTGARGEKLFF
>TRBV9|TRBJ2-1
CASSVVSSLQGEQFF
>TRBV7-2|TRBJ2-5
CASSLRGRYQETQYF
>TRBV30|TRBJ2-7
CAWSRGSGYEQYF
>TRBV28|TRBJ1-1
CASSLPTGLTEAFF
>TRBV7-2|TRBJ2-5
CASSSSGRGTQYF
>TRBV24-1|TRBJ2-1
CATSGPPGQGNNEQFF
>TRBV20-1|TRBJ1-4
CSASWGTGDEKLFF
>TRBV25-1|TRBJ1-1
CASSESGGLGAFF
>TRBV7-8|TRBJ2-6
CASSLGAKGGANVLTF
>TRBV7-2|TRBJ2-7
CASSPTGRSSYEQYF
>TRBV28|TRBJ1-1
CASTDRGRAKAFF
>TRBV11-3|TRBJ1-1
CASAGQGREAFF
>TRBV9|TRBJ1-6
CASSFAGTDNSPLHF
>TRBV28|TRBJ2-2
CASSSGGTGGTGELFF
>TRBV28|TRBJ1-2
CASNKNYGYTF
>TRBV19|TRBJ2-3
CASRASGRPSTDTQYF